This T cell receptor (beta chain) was captured in a study of cytomegalovirus exposure and HLA in healthy donors (dated by TCRdb to about 2017). Background on the whole study: According to an earlier analysis of a few hundred of the donors, about 170 million T cells yielded 90 million to 140 million unique TCR beta sequences and around 280 Gb of sequence data. An early release covering 550 to 700 HLA-typed donors comprised 300 to 350 gigabases of sequencing data and 85 million to 100 million unique TCR sequences. Among the 398 genotyped donors, around 81% belonged to the genetic ancestry cluster associated with self-reported Caucasian donors. The study aimed to test whether cataloging public T cell receptors could reveal signatures of past pathogen exposure. The study used immunosequencing to profile the T cell repertoires of approximately 650 subjects and linked those repertoires to cytomegalovirus serostatus. In addition to the first cohort of hundreds of subjects, a separate validation cohort of over 90 different subjects was used. To predict cytomegalovirus infection status, the study combined high-throughput TCR immunosequencing, statistical association of individual TCRs with disease status, and machine learning. To study patterns of TCR occurrence, a later analysis re-analyzed previously published TCR beta repertoires from 650 to 750 donors and added high-resolution HLA genotyping. Rather than drawing on any new phenotypic data, the later analysis identified candidate immune exposures from TCR beta sequences and the way those sequences occurred across donors. An earlier analysis of more than 450 of the donors used high-throughput TCR beta sequencing to judge whether each TCR beta V gene segment behaved as functional or pseudogenic. Donor age, sex, ethnicity and CMV serostatus were collected together with the repertoire data. A later genetic analysis used genome-wide SNP genotypes for about 60% of the roughly 700 donors, treating that subset as a discovery cohort. All discovery cohort repertoires had been generated using a single sequencing platform. HLA typing covered class I and class II loci at four-digit resolution. Typing coverage differed by locus: A, B, C, DRB1 and DQB1 were typed in roughly 629-640 donors, DQA1 in 500 to 550, DPA1 in 600 to 610, and DPB1 in about 450. Five DR-DQ haplotypes were treated as single units for association and clustering because of strong linkage in the cohort. Among approximately 370 genotyped donors of the cohort, an average of roughly 230,000 unique TCR beta nucleotide sequences was sequenced per donor, of which roughly 17% were non-productive.

The cohort was made up of roughly 670 healthy bone marrow donors. Cohort members were all nominally healthy when sampled, although unrecorded immune exposures were likely present. The donor tested CMV seropositive, placing the donor among the roughly 300 seropositive members of the cohort. Every donor gave a peripheral blood sample, and the peripheral blood mononuclear cells from that sample were used for TCR beta sequencing. The Qiagen DNeasy Blood Extraction Kit was used to extract genomic DNA from the blood cell samples. The library was generated by the immunoSEQ multiplex PCR assay. A mixture of 60 forward primers for TCR Vbeta segments and 13 reverse primers for TCR Jbeta segments was used in the multiplex PCR. Amplification of the CDR3 region of rearranged TCR beta genes was performed with a multiplex PCR assay on genomic DNA. The amplified TCR beta libraries were sequenced on the Illumina HiSeq System as 87-base-pair reads. Turning to the authors' computational methods: A later analysis tallied approximately 87 million unique TCR beta chains across the roughly 610 repertoires, and about 10 million of those chains were shared by two or more donors. A nearest-neighbor algorithm error-corrected the raw reads and collapsed the reads into unique sequences, merging closely related sequences to remove PCR and sequencing errors. To assign V, D and J gene segments, CDR3 sequences were aligned to IMGT reference sequences. For a sequence to be retained, a match of at least six nucleotides was required to both a V gene segment and a J gene segment. Rearrangements were classified as productive when the CDR3 lacked stop codons and remained in frame with V and J, and all other rearrangements were classified as non-productive. CDR3 was defined by IMGT convention, running from the second conserved V-encoded cysteine to the conserved J-encoded phenylalanine. The earlier analysis of roughly 590 of the donors excluded sequences that lacked an unambiguous match to a single V gene segment. An earlier analysis of just under 600 of the donors called V segments functional above 56.7% productive rearrangements and segregating when the between-donor standard deviation exceeded 5%. A statistical classification framework was built to diagnose cytomegalovirus status from the catalog of TCR beta chain sequences. In a later analysis, V and J genes were assigned by comparing TCR nucleotide sequences against IMGT/GENE-DB human TR gene sequences. Using the TCRdist pipeline, a later analysis assigned CDR3 sequences along with most-parsimonious VDJ recombination scenarios. In a later analysis, each TCR beta chain was defined by its CDR3 amino acid sequence together with its V-gene family, and reads without a unique V-gene family were excluded. To address suspected cross-contamination and a sequencing artifact, a later analysis removed several hundred highly shared, low-generation-probability nucleotide sequences. In a later analysis, a clonal expansion index for each public chain was calculated from normalized within-repertoire ranks of inferred template counts. In a later analysis, generation probabilities were computed with a VDJ recombination model fitted to out-of-frame rearrangements, and the resulting probabilities were checked against IGoR. In a later analysis, hypergeometric tests were used to score TCR-TCR, TCR-HLA and TCR-CMV co-occurrence, with a repertoire-size bias correction applied to TCR pairs. False discovery rates were estimated in a later analysis by permuting HLA or CMV assignments 20 times. A later analysis grouped co-occurring TCRs with DBSCAN, adding TCRdist sequence similarity when clustering within HLA-allele-positive subsets. For co-occurrence clustering, repertoires with fewer than 30,000 or more than 120,000 public chains were excluded, along with a handful of repertoires with anomalous nucleotide sharing. Held by TCRdb, this immuneACCESS table contains in-frame sequences only and omits some clones. Under half of the omission traces to an unresolved V gene where checked; the cause of the rest is unknown. V and J calls plus clone size are reproduced from that table; the DNA served to infer D and trimming. This sample lists some 190,000 clones; roughly four fifths were detected once. The ten largest clonotypes hold 2% to 2.5% of the sample.

Overall study results and their limits: The presence/absence analyses assumed that sequencing depth was roughly uniform across donors, and that assumption may not be true. A further reported finding was that TCR beta sequences accurately predicted the HLA-A and HLA-B alleles for most subjects in the first cohort. In a later genetic analysis, fewer N-insertions in productive TCRs were reported among donors in an Asian-associated ancestry cluster than the approximately 630-donor mean. Because counts were too low, approximately 15 rarely observed V segments, including chromosome 9 orphons, were excluded from the earlier analysis of about 500 of the donors. Because the 87-base-pair reads could not distinguish some IMGT-functional V segments, including TRBV6-2 and TRBV6-3, those segments were excluded. The sequencing pipeline was judged likely to have produced a cluster of highly shared sequence variants as a technical artifact. In both the original and validation cohorts, the classifier was reported to diagnose cytomegalovirus status with high specificity and sensitivity. In a later analysis, HLA-associated TCR beta chains showed more clonal expansion and lower generation probabilities than non-associated chains that were equally common. According to the authors, the approach could potentially be generalized to other disease states and immunological phenotypes. A later analysis associated some 17,000 TCR beta sequences with specific HLA alleles at a false discovery rate of 0.05. The cohort was sequenced for TCR beta chains only, and without alpha or paired-chain data the features that could be detected were limited. The only immune exposure information available for the cohort was CMV serostatus. In vitro tests confirmed that three of the cytomegalovirus-associated TCR beta chains recognize cytomegalovirus antigens. A later genetic analysis associated a missense DCLRE1C variant with V-gene and J-gene trimming of TCR beta chains, and an independent cohort replicated the association. When HLA alleles, especially DR and DQ, strongly co-occurred, TCR associations were difficult to assign to individual alleles. The study gave a list of 150 to 200 TCR beta chains associated with cytomegalovirus. According to a later analysis, parvovirus B19, influenza, CMV and Epstein-Barr virus appeared linked to several top co-occurrence clusters. While some public TCRs were present in many individuals, most TCR sequences turned up only very rarely across donors. In a later analysis, most CMV-associated TCR beta chains were found to appear HLA-restricted, with HLA associations seemingly driven largely by CMV exposure. In an earlier analysis of under 600 of the donors, most TCR beta V segments were observed in productive rearrangements about 90% or about 30% of the time, broadly matching IMGT annotations. Because HLA typing was unavailable for some donors at each locus, only the typed subset was used in association tests. Correlated functional status among segregating V segments might reflect linkage disequilibrium, but an unknown experimental factor could not be ruled out. According to a later analysis, TCR association rates differed among HLA loci, with DRB1 alleles showing the most associated TCRs and HLA-C alleles showing the fewest.

Between the V and J ends, shortened by 3 bases and 6 bases respectively, the junction contains 24 bases. The germline V gene yields SGDLS for CDR1 and YYNGEE for CDR2. Counted from cysteine to phenylalanine, this CDR3 has 17 amino acids. The kept DNA is CDR3 alone, 51 bases in frame from the first base. Concerning this clone itself: It has no known antigen specificity. Within one base of it there is no much larger clone, and no base qualities were kept.

The specimen sequenced was PBMCs. This clonotype was sampled from a woman in her twenties or thirties in good health and CMV-seropositive. The chain links TRBV9 with TRBJ1-1; the D gene cannot be resolved reliably. Here is the DNA: TGTGCCAGCAGCGCCGACAACAGAGGAATTAAGCGGGCTGAAGCTTTCTTT. It encodes CASSADNRGIKRAEAFF. Here the CDR3 is joined to the reference TRBV9 and TRBJ1-1 genes, and the full variable domain is: DSGVTQTPKHLITATGQRVTLRCSPRSGDLSVYWYQQSLDQGLQFLIQYYNGEERAKGNILERFSAQQFPDLHSELNLSSLELGDSALYFCASSADNRGIKRAEAFFGQGTRLTVV.